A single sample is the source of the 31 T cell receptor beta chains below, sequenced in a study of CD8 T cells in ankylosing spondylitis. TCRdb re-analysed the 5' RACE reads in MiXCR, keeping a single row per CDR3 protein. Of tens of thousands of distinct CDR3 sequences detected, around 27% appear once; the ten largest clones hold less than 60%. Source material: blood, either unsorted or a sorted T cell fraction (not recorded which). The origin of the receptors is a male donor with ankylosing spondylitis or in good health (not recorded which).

The CDR3 sequence: CASRGTGRGTEAFF. The CDR3 nucleotides read TGTGCCAGCCGCGGGACAGGGAGAGGAACTGAAGCTTTCTTT. This chain joins TRBV2 and TRBJ1-1; TRBD1 agrees at 9 bases. With V trimmed by 8 bases and J by 5 bases, 9 bases remained unmatched. The CDR3 sequence is 14 residues long. CDR1 is SNHLY and CDR2 is FYNNEI in the germline V gene.

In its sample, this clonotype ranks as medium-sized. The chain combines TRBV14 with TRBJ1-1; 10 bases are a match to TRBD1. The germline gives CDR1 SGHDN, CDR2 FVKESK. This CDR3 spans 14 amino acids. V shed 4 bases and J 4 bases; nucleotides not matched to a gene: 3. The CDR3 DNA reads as TGTGCCAGCAGCCGGGACAGGGGATCCACTGAAGCTTTCTTT. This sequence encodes CASSRDRGSTEAFF.

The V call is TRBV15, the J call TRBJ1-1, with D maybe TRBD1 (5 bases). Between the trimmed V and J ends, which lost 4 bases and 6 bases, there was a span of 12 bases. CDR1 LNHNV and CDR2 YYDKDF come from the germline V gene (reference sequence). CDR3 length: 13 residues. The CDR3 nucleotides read TGTGCCACCAGCAAATTGGGGGTGGCTGAAGCTTTCTTT. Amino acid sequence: CATSKLGVAEAFF.

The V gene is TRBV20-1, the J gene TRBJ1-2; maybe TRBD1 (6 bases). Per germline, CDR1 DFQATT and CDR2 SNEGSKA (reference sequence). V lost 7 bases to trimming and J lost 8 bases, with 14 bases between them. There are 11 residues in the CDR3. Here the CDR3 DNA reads TGCAGTGTTAGGGGGGTAGGAGGCTACACCTTC. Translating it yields CSVRGVGGYTF.

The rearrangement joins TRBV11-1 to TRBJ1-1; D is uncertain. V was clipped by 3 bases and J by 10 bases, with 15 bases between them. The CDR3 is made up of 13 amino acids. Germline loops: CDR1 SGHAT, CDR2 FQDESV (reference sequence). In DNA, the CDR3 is TGTGCCAGCAGCTTGGAATCCGGGAGTAGAGCTTTCTTT. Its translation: CASSLESGSRAFF.

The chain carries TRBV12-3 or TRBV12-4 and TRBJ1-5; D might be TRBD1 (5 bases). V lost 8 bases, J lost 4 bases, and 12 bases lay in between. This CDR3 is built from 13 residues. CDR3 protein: CASSGTGNQPQHF. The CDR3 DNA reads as TGTGCCAGCTCCGGGACGGGAAATCAGCCCCAGCATTTT.

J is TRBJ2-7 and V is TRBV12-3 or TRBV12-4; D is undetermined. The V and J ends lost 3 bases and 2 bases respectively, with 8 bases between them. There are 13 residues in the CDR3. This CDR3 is CASSFGSTYEQYF. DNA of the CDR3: TGTGCCAGCAGTTTTGGCAGTACCTACGAGCAGTACTTC.

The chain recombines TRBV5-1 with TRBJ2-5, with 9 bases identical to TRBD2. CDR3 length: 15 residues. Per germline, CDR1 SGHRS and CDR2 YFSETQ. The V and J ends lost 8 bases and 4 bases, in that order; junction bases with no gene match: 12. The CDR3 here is CASCLAGVGRETQYF. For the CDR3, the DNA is TGCGCCAGTTGTTTAGCGGGAGTGGGGCGAGAGACCCAGTACTTC.

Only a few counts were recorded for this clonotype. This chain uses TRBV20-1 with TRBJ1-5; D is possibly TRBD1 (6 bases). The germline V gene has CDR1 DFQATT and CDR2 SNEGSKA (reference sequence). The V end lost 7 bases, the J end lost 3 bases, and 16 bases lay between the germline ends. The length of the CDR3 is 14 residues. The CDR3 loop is CSGGTGQLNQPQHF. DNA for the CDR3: TGCAGTGGAGGGACCGGACAGCTCAATCAGCCCCAGCATTTT.

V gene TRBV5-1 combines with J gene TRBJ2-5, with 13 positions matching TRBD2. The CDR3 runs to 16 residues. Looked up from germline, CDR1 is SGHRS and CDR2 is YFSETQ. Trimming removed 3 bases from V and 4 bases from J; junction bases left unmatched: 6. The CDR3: CASSSRTSGRVETQYF. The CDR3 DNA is TGCGCCAGCAGCTCCCGGACTAGCGGGAGAGTAGAGACCCAGTACTTC.

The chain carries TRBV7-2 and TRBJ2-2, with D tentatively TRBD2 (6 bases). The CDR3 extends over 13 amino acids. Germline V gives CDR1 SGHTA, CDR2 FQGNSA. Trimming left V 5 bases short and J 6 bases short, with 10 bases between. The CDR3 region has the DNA TGTGCCAGCAGCCCGACTAGGGCCGGGGAGCTGTTTTTT. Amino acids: CASSPTRAGELFF.

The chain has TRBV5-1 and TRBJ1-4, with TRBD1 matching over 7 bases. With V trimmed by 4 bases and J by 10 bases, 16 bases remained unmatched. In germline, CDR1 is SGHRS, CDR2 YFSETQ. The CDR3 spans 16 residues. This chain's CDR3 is CASSAKSGTALGKLFF. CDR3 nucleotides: TGCGCCAGCAGCGCGAAATCCGGGACAGCGCTCGGAAAACTGTTTTTT.

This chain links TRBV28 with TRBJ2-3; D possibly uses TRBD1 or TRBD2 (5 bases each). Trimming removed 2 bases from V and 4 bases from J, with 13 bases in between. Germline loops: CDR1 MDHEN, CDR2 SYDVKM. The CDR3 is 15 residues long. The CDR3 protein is CASSLTSQGPDTQYF. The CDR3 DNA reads TGTGCCAGCAGTTTAACTAGTCAGGGACCAGATACGCAGTATTTT.

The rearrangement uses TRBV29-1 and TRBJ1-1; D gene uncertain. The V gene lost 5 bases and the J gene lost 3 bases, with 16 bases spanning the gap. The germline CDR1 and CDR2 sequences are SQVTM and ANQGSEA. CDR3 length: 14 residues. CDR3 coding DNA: TGCAGCGTTAGAATGGTTGGCAGCTACACTGAAGCTTTCTTT. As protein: CSVRMVGSYTEAFF.

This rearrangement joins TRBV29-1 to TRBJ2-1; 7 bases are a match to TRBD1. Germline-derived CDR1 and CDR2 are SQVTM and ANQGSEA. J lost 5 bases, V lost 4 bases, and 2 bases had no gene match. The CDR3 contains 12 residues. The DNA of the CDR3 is TGCAGCGTTGCCGGACAGGACAATGAGCAGTTCTTC. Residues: CSVAGQDNEQFF.

The CDR3 loop is CATSLTGTGAREQFF. DNA of the CDR3: TGTGCCACCAGTCTAACCGGGACAGGGGCGCGGGAGCAGTTCTTC. The chain has TRBV24-1 and TRBJ2-1, with TRBD1 identical over 10 bases. The CDR3 loop spans 15 amino acids. The V and J ends lost 6 bases and 10 bases, in that order; junction bases with no gene match: 11. Germline V gene sequence: CDR1 KGHDR, CDR2 SFDVKD.

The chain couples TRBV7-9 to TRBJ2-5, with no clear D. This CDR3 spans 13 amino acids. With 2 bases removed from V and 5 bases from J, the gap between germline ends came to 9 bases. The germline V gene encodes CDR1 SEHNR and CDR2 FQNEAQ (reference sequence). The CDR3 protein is CASSLLRLETQYF. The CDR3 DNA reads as TGTGCCAGCAGCTTACTGCGCTTGGAGACCCAGTACTTC.

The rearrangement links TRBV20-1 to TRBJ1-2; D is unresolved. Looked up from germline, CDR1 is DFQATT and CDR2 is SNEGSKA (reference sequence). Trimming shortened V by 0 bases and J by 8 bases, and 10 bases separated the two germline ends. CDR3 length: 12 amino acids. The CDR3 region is CSARDPAGGYTF. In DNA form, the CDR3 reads TGCAGTGCTAGAGATCCTGCAGGAGGCTACACCTTC.

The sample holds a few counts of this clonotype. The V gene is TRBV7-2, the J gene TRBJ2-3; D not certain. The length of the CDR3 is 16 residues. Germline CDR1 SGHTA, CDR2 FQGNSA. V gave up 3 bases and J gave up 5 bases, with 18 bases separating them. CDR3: CASSFFLRAGVDTQYF. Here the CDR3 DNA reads TGTGCCAGCAGCTTCTTCCTCCGGGCAGGAGTAGATACGCAGTATTTT.

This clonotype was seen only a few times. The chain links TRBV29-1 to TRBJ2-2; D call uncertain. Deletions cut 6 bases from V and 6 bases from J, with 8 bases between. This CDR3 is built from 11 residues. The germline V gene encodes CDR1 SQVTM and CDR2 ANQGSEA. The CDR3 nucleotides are TGCAGCGTCGGAAGGGCCGGGGAGCTGTTTTTT. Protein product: CSVGRAGELFF.

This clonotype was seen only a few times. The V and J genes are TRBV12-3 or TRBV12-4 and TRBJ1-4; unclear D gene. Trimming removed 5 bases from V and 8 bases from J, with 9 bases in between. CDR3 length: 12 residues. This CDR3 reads CASSAGTEKLFF. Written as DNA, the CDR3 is TGTGCCAGCAGTGCGGGCACCGAAAAACTGTTTTTT.

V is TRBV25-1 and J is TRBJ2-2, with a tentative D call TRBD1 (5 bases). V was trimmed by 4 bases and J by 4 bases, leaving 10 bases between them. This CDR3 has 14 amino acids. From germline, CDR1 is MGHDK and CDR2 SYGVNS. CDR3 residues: CASSGHTGTGELFF. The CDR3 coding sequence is TGTGCCAGCAGTGGACATACAGGCACCGGGGAGCTGTTTTTT. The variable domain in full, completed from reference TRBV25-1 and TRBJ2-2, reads EADIYQTPRYLVIGTGKKITLECSQTMGHDKMYWYQQDPGMELHLIHYSYGVNSTEKGDLSSESTVSRIRTEHFPLTLESARPSHTSQYLCASSGHTGTGELFFGEGSRLTVL.

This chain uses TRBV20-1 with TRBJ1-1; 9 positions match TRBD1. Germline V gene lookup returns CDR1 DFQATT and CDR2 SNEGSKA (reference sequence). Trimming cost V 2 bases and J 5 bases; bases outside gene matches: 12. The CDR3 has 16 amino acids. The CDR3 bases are TGCAGTGCTAGAAAAGGACAGGGGTATCGAGTGACTGAAGCTTTCTTT. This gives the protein CSARKGQGYRVTEAFF.

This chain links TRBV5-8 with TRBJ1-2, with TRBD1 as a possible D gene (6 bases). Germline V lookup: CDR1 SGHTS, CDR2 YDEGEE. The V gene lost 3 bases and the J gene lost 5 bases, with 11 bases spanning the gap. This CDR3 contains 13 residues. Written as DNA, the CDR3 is TGTGCCAGCAGCTGGGGGGGGGCATATGGCTACACCTTC. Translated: CASSWGGAYGYTF.

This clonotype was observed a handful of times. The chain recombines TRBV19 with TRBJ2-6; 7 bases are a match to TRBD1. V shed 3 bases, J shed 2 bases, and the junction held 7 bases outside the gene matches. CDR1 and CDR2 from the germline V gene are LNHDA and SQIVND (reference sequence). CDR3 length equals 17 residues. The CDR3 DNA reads TGTGCCAGTAGTATCCCGGGACAGCGAGCTGGGGCCAACGTCCTGACTTTC. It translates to CASSIPGQRAGANVLTF.

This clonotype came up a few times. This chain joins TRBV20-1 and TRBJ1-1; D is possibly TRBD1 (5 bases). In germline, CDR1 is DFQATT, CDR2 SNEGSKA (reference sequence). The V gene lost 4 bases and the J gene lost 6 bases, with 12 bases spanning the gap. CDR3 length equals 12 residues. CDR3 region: CSANPTVSEAFF. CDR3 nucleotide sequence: TGCAGTGCTAACCCGACAGTTTCTGAAGCTTTCTTT.

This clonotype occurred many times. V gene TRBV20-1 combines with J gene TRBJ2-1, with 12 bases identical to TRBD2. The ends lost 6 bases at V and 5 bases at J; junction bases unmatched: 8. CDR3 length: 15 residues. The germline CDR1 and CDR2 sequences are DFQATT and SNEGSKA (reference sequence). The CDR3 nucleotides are TGCAGTGCAATGCCGGGACTAGCGGGTAACAATGAGCAGTTCTTC. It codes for CSAMPGLAGNNEQFF.

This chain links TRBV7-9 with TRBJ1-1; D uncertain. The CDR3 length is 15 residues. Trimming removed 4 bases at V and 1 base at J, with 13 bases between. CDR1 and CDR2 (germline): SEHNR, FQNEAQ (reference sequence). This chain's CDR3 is CASSYQRVANTEAFF. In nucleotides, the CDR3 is TGTGCCAGCAGCTACCAACGCGTCGCGAACACTGAAGCTTTCTTT.

The CDR3 protein is CASSSGFSGANVLTF. DNA for the CDR3: TGTGCCAGCAGCTCGGGGTTCTCTGGGGCCAACGTCCTGACTTTC. The rearrangement uses TRBV6-1 and TRBJ2-6; weak D call: TRBD2 (5 bases). Germline V lookup: CDR1 MNHNS, CDR2 SASEGT. The CDR3 is made up of 15 amino acids. V was shortened by 6 bases and J by 0 bases, with 9 bases between the two germline ends.

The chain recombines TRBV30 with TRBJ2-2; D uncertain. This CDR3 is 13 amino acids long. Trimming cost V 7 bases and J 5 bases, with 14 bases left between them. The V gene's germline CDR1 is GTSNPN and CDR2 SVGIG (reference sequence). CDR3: CAYTAKETGELFF. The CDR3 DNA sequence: TGTGCCTACACCGCGAAGGAAACCGGGGAGCTGTTTTTT.

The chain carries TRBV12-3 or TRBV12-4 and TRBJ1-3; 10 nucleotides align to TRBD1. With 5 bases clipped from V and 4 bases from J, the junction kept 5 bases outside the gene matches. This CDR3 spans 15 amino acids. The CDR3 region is CASSTDRGRGNTIYF. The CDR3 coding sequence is TGTGCCAGCAGTACTGACAGGGGGCGCGGAAACACCATATATTTT.